This T cell receptor (beta chain) was sequenced for a study of blood T cell repertoires in COVID-19. Repertoires were generated with immunoSEQ multiplex PCR, while TCRdb's copy carries only in-frame clones and drops some. The sample has hundreds of thousands of clones, more than 70% seen once. Trimming cost V 4 bases and J 1 base, with 12 bases left between them. Germline CDR1 is SGHRS and CDR2 is YFSETQ. The CDR3 is 16 residues long. The TCR originated in a man aged 40-49 years in a cohort exposed to, infected with or recovered from COVID-19 (not recorded which). The chain couples TRBV5-1 to TRBJ2-6; unclear D gene. The sequencing sample was made of PBMCs or T cells enriched from blood (not recorded which). CDR3 in DNA: TGCGCCAGCAGCATACGGCCAGGTTCTGGGGCCAACGTCCTGACTTTC. Translating gives CASSIRPGSGANVLTF. The full variable domain, its missing parts supplied by reference TRBV5-1 and TRBJ2-6, is KAGVTQTPRYLIKTRGQQVTLSCSPISGHRSVSWYQQTPGQGLQFLFEYFSETQRNKGNFPGRFSGRQFSNSRSEMNVSTLELGDSALYLCASSIRPGSGANVLTFGAGSRLTVL.